These T cell receptor beta chains were read from a single sample in a study of blood T cell repertoires in COVID-19. The repertoire was sequenced with immunoSEQ multiplex PCR; TCRdb's copy has only in-frame clones and lacks some. The sample has hundreds of thousands of clones, roughly 85% seen once. Specimen: PBMCs or T cells enriched from blood (not recorded which). These receptor sequences come from a man in his forties who had been exposed to COVID-19. Both conserved end residues are part of each CDR3. Each record gives: V gene, J gene, D gene, clone size, CDR3 DNA, CDR3 protein. D genes are given only for firm matches. A clone size is listed for some rows: how often the clone was seen (once, few, many), or a class if it is expanded.

>TRBV5-1|TRBJ2-1|NA|NA
TGCGCCAGCAGCTCCTCCCTTAATGAGCAGTTCTTC
CASSSSLNEQFF
>TRBV7-9|TRBJ2-1|TRBD2|NA
TGTGCCTGCAGCAGAAGGCCCCTAGCGGGAGGCAATGAGCAGTTCTTC
CACSRRPLAGGNEQFF
>TRBV7-6|TRBJ1-2|NA|NA
TGTGCCAGCAGCTCGAACAGGGAAAGTAACTATGGCTACACCTTC
CASSSNRESNYGYTF
>TRBV11-2|TRBJ2-5|TRBD2|once
TGTGCCAGCAGCTTAGGGGACGGGAGGTACCAAGAGACCCAGTACTTC
CASSLGDGRYQETQYF
>TRBV9|TRBJ1-5|TRBD1|NA
TGTGCCAGCAGCGTAGATTTAGGACAGGATAGCAATCAGCCCCAGCATTTT
CASSVDLGQDSNQPQHF
>TRBV4-1|TRBJ2-3|TRBD2|NA
TGCGCCAGCAGCCAAGATAGCGGGAGCTCCACAGATACGCAGTATTTT
CASSQDSGSSTDTQYF
>TRBV5-1|TRBJ2-1|TRBD1|NA
TGCGCCAGCAGCTTGGATCCGAGACAGGGGTCCGGTGAGCAGTTCTTC
CASSLDPRQGSGEQFF
>TRBV11-1|TRBJ2-2|NA|NA
TGTGCCAGCAGCCGGGACGGGGGTCCCGGGGAGCTGTTTTTT
CASSRDGGPGELFF
>TRBV4-1|TRBJ2-7|TRBD2|NA
TGCGCCAGTCAGGGGTTAGCGGGATTCCCTAGGGCCTCCTACGAGCAGTACTTC
CASQGLAGFPRASYEQYF
>TRBV9|TRBJ1-5|NA|few
TGTGCCAGCAGCGACGGGAGCGGGCGGGGCAATCAGCCCCAGCATTTT
CASSDGSGRGNQPQHF
>TRBV5-1|TRBJ1-2|TRBD1|once
TGCGCCACCTCTCCGGGACAGGGATGGGGCTACACCTTC
CATSPGQGWGYTF
>TRBV2|TRBJ2-2|NA|NA
TGTGCCAGCGGCCCAGGGTTCCCCGGGGAGCTGTTTTTT
CASGPGFPGELFF
>TRBV6-6|TRBJ1-3|NA|NA
TGTGCCGGAGGAAGGGATTCCGGGACTGGAAACACCATATATTTT
CAGGRDSGTGNTIYF
>TRBV2|TRBJ2-2|NA|many
TGTGCCAGCCCAGGGGTTGGAGGGGAGCTGTTTTTT
CASPGVGGELFF
>TRBV7-8|TRBJ1-5|NA|NA
TGTGCCAGCAGCTTATCGCGGGCCGGGCAGCCCCAGCATTTT
CASSLSRAGQPQHF
>TRBV6-1|TRBJ1-4|NA|NA
TGTGCCAGCAGTGAACTTTCAACTAATGAAAAACTGTTTTTT
CASSELSTNEKLFF
>TRBV7-9|TRBJ1-1|NA|NA
TGTGCCAGCAGCGTACAGGGAGACACTGAAGCTTTCTTT
CASSVQGDTEAFF
>TRBV12-3/TRBV12-4|TRBJ1-2|NA|NA
TGTGCCAGCAGTTTAGATCTCCCTGGCTACACCTTC
CASSLDLPGYTF
>TRBV2|TRBJ1-3|NA|few
TGTGCCAGCAGTGAAGCCACGGCCAGGGGTCAGAACACCATATATTTT
CASSEATARGQNTIYF
>TRBV11-3|TRBJ2-7|NA|once
TGTGCCAGCAGCGTGACAGCCGTCTACGAGCAGTACTTC
CASSVTAVYEQYF
>TRBV5-4|TRBJ2-7|NA|few
TGTGCCAGCAGCGAGAGGTCTGGCGAGCAGTACTTC
CASSERSGEQYF
>TRBV4-1|TRBJ1-2|NA|NA
TGCGCCAGCAGCCAAGATGTGAGGCCCGAGCTAGGTGGCTACACCTTC
CASSQDVRPELGGYTF
>TRBV15|TRBJ1-2|NA|NA
TGTGCCACCAGCAGAGATTATAACACAATGCTGTATGGCTACACCTTC
CATSRDYNTMLYGYTF
>TRBV3-1/TRBV3-2|TRBJ2-1|TRBD2|NA
TGTGCCAGCAGCCAAGGGGGACTAGCGGGAGGGCCTTCCTCCTACAATGAGCAGTTCTTC
CASSQGGLAGGPSSYNEQFF
>TRBV10-1|TRBJ2-1|TRBD2|NA
TGCGCCAGCAGTGAGATGGGAGCGGGAGGGAAAAATGAGCAGTTCTTC
CASSEMGAGGKNEQFF
>TRBV5-1|TRBJ2-5|TRBD1|NA
TGCGCCAGCAGCCAGGGACAGCCAGGTGGGGAGACCCAGTACTTC
CASSQGQPGGETQYF
>TRBV6-5|TRBJ2-3|TRBD1|NA
TGTGCCAGCAGCTCCGGGACAGGTGTAGATACGCAGTATTTT
CASSSGTGVDTQYF